A selection of T cell receptor beta chains follows, all from one sample in a study of cytomegalovirus exposure and HLA in healthy donors. The method was immunoSEQ multiplex PCR; TCRdb's version includes in-frame clones alone and lacks a portion of them. This table holds some 220,000 clones, over 70% found once. Material: PBMCs. These receptors originate from a woman aged 60-75 years in good health and CMV-seropositive. Each CDR3 is given with its conserved first and last residue. Each record gives: J gene, clone size, V gene, D gene, CDR3 protein, CDR3 DNA. The D gene is left open where the match is weak. Expanded clones get a size class; other rows say once, few or many, or leave the size out.

>TRBJ2-7|NA|TRBV5-6|TRBD2
CASSLGGGTSGYEQYF
TGTGCCAGCAGCTTGGGGGGAGGGACTAGCGGGTACGAGCAGTACTTC
>TRBJ2-5|few|TRBV5-1|NA
CASSLAGVGETQYF
TGCGCCAGCAGCTTGGCGGGAGTCGGAGAGACCCAGTACTTC
>TRBJ1-2|once|TRBV19|NA
CASSLQGPANYGYTF
TGTGCCAGTAGCCTTCAGGGGCCCGCTAACTATGGCTACACCTTC
>TRBJ2-5|NA|TRBV10-1|TRBD2
CASSESMLAGEETQYF
TGCGCCAGCAGTGAGTCCATGCTAGCGGGTGAAGAGACCCAGTACTTC
>TRBJ1-1|NA|TRBV6-1|NA
CAGVTTDLREAFF
TGTGCCGGCGTTACGACAGATCTCCGTGAAGCTTTCTTT
>TRBJ2-1|NA|TRBV4-1|TRBD2
CASSRKLGTTSGGVYEQFF
TGCGCCAGCAGCCGTAAACTCGGCACGACTAGCGGGGGGGTTTATGAGCAGTTCTTC
>TRBJ2-4|NA|TRBV6-1|NA
CASSEFRGKYF
TGTGCCAGCAGTGAGTTTAGGGGGAAGTACTTC
>TRBJ1-2|NA|TRBV6-1|NA
CASSEAALNYGYTF
TGTGCCAGCAGTGAAGCGGCCCTTAACTATGGCTACACCTTC
>TRBJ2-2|NA|TRBV10-3|TRBD1
CAARTGGTGELFF
TGTGCCGCAAGGACAGGGGGCACCGGGGAGCTGTTTTTT
>TRBJ1-1|NA|TRBV6-1|NA
CASRQTRELNTEAFF
TGTGCCAGCAGGCAAACCAGGGAATTGAACACTGAAGCTTTCTTT
>TRBJ1-1|NA|TRBV5-1|NA
CASSLDRVVTEAFF
TGCGCCAGCAGCTTGGACAGGGTTGTCACTGAAGCTTTCTTT
>TRBJ2-2|few|TRBV5-1|NA
CASNEGNANTGELFF
TGCGCCAGCAATGAGGGAAACGCGAACACCGGGGAGCTGTTTTTT
>TRBJ1-1|NA|TRBV28|NA
CASSSPGQTMNTEAFF
TGTGCCAGCAGTTCCCCGGGACAAACAATGAACACTGAAGCTTTCTTT
>TRBJ2-7|NA|TRBV7-6|TRBD2
CASSPSPGTSGYEQYF
TGTGCCAGCAGCCCGTCCCCCGGGACTAGCGGGTACGAGCAGTACTTC
>TRBJ2-1|NA|TRBV18|TRBD2
CASSTVAGGGYNEQFF
TGTGCCAGCTCAACTGTAGCGGGAGGGGGCTACAATGAGCAGTTCTTC
>TRBJ2-3|NA|TRBV12-5|NA
CASGLGLGKYF
TGTGCTAGTGGTTTGGGACTAGGCAAGTATTTT
>TRBJ1-2|few|TRBV6-6|NA
CASSYSGGNYGYTF
TGTGCCAGCAGTTACTCGGGGGGGAACTATGGCTACACCTTC
>TRBJ2-1|NA|TRBV5-1|TRBD1
CASTPGTGLIEQFF
TGCGCCAGCACCCCGGGGACAGGGTTAATTGAGCAGTTCTTC
>TRBJ1-1|NA|TRBV7-9|NA
CASSLLQGDTEAFF
TGTGCCAGCAGCTTACTCCAGGGTGACACTGAAGCTTTCTTT
>TRBJ2-3|NA|TRBV25-1|NA
CASSDLRSSQYF
TGTGCCAGCAGTGACCTCAGGTCCTCGCAGTATTTT
>TRBJ2-7|NA|TRBV20-1|NA
CSARSDYEQYF
TGCAGTGCTAGATCAGACTACGAGCAGTACTTC
>TRBJ1-2|NA|TRBV7-9|NA
CASSLGEWQGGYTF
TGTGCCAGCAGCTTGGGCGAGTGGCAGGGCGGCTACACCTTC
>TRBJ2-5|NA|TRBV9|NA
CASSVAPGEAREETQYF
TGTGCCAGCAGCGTAGCCCCCGGGGAAGCTCGGGAAGAGACCCAGTACTTC
>TRBJ2-7|NA|TRBV2|TRBD2
CAGSGRRSYEQYF
TGTGCCGGTAGCGGGAGGCGCTCCTACGAGCAGTACTTC
>TRBJ1-1|NA|TRBV5-1|TRBD1
CASSLAGTVAFF
TGCGCCAGCAGCTTGGCCGGGACAGTAGCTTTCTTT
>TRBJ2-1|NA|TRBV10-1|TRBD2
CASSDGTSGYNEQFF
TGCGCCAGCAGTGACGGGACTAGCGGGTACAATGAGCAGTTCTTC